This entry lists 5 T cell receptor beta chains sequenced from one sample in a study of blood T cells in healthy people across ages. It was with a sample-barcoded 5' primer and a J-beta primer mix that a second PCR of about 6 to 12 cycles was run. TCRdb recomputed calls from the 5' RACE reads with MiXCR, one row per CDR3 protein. The data contain approximately 1.5 million distinct CDR3 sequences, roughly 43% of them singletons. The sample taken for sequencing was blood. These receptors were taken from a woman aged 18-29 years in good health.

This clonotype appeared a few times. The chain is built from TRBV3-1 and TRBJ1-2, with D possibly TRBD1 on 5 matching bases. Germline V lookup: CDR1 LGHDT, CDR2 YNNKEL (reference sequence). V lost 4 bases to trimming and J lost 7 bases, with 16 bases between them. This CDR3 is built from 14 residues. The CDR3 is CASSPSRWGVGYTF. CDR3 in DNA: TGTGCCAGCAGCCCCAGCCGATGGGGGGTTGGCTACACCTTC.

This chain connects TRBV7-2 to TRBJ2-7, with 10 bases aligning to TRBD2. The DNA end favors TRBJ2-5, so the J call may be wrong. Germline V gene sequence: CDR1 SGHTA, CDR2 FQGNSA. This CDR3 has 16 residues. The CDR3 nucleotides read TGTGCCAGCAGCTCTAGCGGGGGCCTCTGGGGGGAGACCCAGTACTTC. Translation: CASSSSGGLWGETQYF.

The chain employs TRBV5-4 and TRBJ2-1; 8 nucleotides match TRBD2. The CDR3 loop spans 15 amino acids. In germline, CDR1 is SGHNT, CDR2 YYREEE (reference sequence). V trimming: 6 bases; J trimming: 8 bases; junction bases outside the gene matches: 13. CDR3 sequence (DNA): TGTGCCAGCACCGACGCGGGAGGCCTTGTCCATGAGCAGTTCTTC. Translation gives CASTDAGGLVHEQFF.

The chain couples TRBV10-3 to TRBJ1-4; D is unresolved. Trimming stripped 4 bases from V and 5 bases from J, with 8 bases between. Germline assignment: CDR1 ENHRY and CDR2 SYGVKD. The CDR3 is made up of 13 amino acids. The DNA of the CDR3 is TGTGCCATCAGTGTAGGACCCAATGAAAAACTGTTTTTT. It codes for CAISVGPNEKLFF.

This clonotype was recorded a few times. The V call is TRBV5-5, the J call TRBJ1-2; possible D gene TRBD1, 5 bases. Germline V gives CDR1 SGHKS, CDR2 YYEKEE (reference sequence). The V end lost 4 bases, the J end lost 4 bases, and 20 bases lay between the germline ends. The length of the CDR3 is 16 residues. CDR3 DNA sequence: TGTGCCAGCAGCCTTCTGGGGGGGTTGGATACCTATGGCTACACCTTC. Protein: CASSLLGGLDTYGYTF.